This T cell receptor beta chain was observed in a study of graft-versus-host responses after intestinal transplantation. Study as a whole: Recipients across the board were started on anti-thymocyte globulin induction, then kept on tacrolimus and steroids for around three years.

Measured with immunoSEQ multiplex PCR; TCRdb has only the in-frame clones, and not every one. This sample has 65,000 to 85,000 clones; around nine tenths occur once, and the top ten carry over 7%. Whole-study findings and limits: GvH clones detected in recipient marrow included some appearing first in ileum or blood. HvG clone declines early post-transplant were associated with peak circulating GvH levels.

As to this clone: Its antigen remains unknown.

This CDR3 is built from 17 residues. V was pared by 0 bases and J by 7 bases, with 15 bases of the junction left unmatched. Germline V CDR1 and CDR2: SGDLS, YYNGEE. The sample was unstimulated CD8+ T cells sorted from spleen or lymph node cells, taken before transplant. The TCR comes from a human donor who was the organ donor for an intestinal transplant. The chain recombines TRBV9 with TRBJ1-2, with 7 bases that match TRBD1. The CDR3, as DNA: TGTGCCAGCAGCGTAGATTGGACAGGTCATCCTCTCGGTGGCTACACCTTC. Translated, it gives CASSVDWTGHPLGGYTF.